This T cell receptor (beta chain) was identified during a study of T cells in Graves' hyperthyroidism and ophthalmopathy. V shed 6 bases, J shed 5 bases, and the junction held 9 bases outside the gene matches. The CDR3 length is 14 residues. The V gene's germline CDR1 is SNHLY and CDR2 FYNNEI. Using RNA transcripts as the source, TCR beta CDR3 regions were amplified. Using the HTBI primer set, a first-round RT-PCR was run on the TCR CDR3. Each CDR3 protein gets one entry after TCRdb re-called the multiplex PCR reads with MiXCR. The sample carries more than 300,000 distinct CDR3 sequences, 11% to 15% recorded once. This clonotype was found many times.

Sequencing was performed on blood. The gene calls are TRBV2 and TRBJ1-1; the match to TRBD1 covers 7 bases. This TCR derives from a woman in her twenties or thirties with Graves' hyperthyroidism. CDR3 amino acids: CASRPRQGGTEAFF. CDR3 DNA sequence: TGTGCCAGCAGACCCCGACAGGGCGGGACTGAAGCTTTCTTT.